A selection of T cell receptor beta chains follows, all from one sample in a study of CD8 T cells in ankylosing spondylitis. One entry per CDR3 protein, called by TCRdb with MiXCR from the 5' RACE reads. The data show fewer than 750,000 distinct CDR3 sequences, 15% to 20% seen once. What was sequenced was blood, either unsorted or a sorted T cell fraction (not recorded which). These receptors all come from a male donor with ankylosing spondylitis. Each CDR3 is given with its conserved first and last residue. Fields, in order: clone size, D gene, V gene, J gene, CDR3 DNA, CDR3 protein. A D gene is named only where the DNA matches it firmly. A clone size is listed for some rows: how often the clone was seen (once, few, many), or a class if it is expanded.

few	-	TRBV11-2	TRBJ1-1	TGTGCCAGCAGCCGTCCCGGGTCCACTGAAGCTTTCTTT	CASSRPGSTEAFF
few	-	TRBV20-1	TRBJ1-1	TGCAGTGCTAGCGGGCAGGGGCCCACTGAAGCTTTCTTT	CSASGQGPTEAFF
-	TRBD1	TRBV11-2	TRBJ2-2	TGTGCCAGCGAGGACAGGGGTGGTCCGAACACCGGGGAGCTGTTTTTT	CASEDRGGPNTGELFF
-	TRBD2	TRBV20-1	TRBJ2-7	TGCAGTGCTAGTAGGTCGTCTAGCGGCGAGCAGTACTTC	CSASRSSSGEQYF
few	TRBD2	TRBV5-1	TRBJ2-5	TGCGCCAGCAGCCCCGACCCTAGCGGGTTCGGGGAGACCCAGTACTTC	CASSPDPSGFGETQYF
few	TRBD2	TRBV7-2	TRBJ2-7	TGTGCCAGCAGCTATGGACTAGCGGGAACCGTAGGGCAGTACTTC	CASSYGLAGTVGQYF
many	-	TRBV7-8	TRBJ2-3	TGTGCCAGCGGTGGGGGCGCAGATACGCAGTATTTT	CASGGGADTQYF
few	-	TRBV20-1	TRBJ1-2	TGCAGTGCTGTTAAGGACGGATATGACTATGGCTACACCTTC	CSAVKDGYDYGYTF
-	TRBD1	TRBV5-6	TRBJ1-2	TGTGCCAGCAGCCCCCGGGACAGGGCTTCCTATGGCTACACCTTC	CASSPRDRASYGYTF
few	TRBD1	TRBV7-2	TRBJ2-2	TGTGCCAGCAGCTTGACAGGGGTCATGAACACCGGGGAGCTGTTTTTT	CASSLTGVMNTGELFF
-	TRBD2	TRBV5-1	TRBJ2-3	TGCGCCAGCAGCCTTCCGGGACTAGCGGGGGGGCAGGATACGCAGTATTTT	CASSLPGLAGGQDTQYF
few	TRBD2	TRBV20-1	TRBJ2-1	TGCAGTGCGAGGGACCAGGGACTAGCGCCCTACAATGAGCAGTTCTTC	CSARDQGLAPYNEQFF
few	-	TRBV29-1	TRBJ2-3	TGCAGCGTTGAAGATCGTACAGGAACAGATACGCAGTATTTT	CSVEDRTGTDTQYF
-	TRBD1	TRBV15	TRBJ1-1	TGTGCCACCAGCAGAGCATGGACAGGGAGTGACACTGAAGCTTTCTTT	CATSRAWTGSDTEAFF
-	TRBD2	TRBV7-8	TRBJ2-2	TGTGCCAGCAGCTTCGGGGGGTCCCTCTTCTCCGGGGAGCTGTTTTTT	CASSFGGSLFSGELFF
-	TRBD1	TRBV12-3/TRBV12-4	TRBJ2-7	TGTGCCAGCAGTCCTAGTCTCGGACAGGCGTTCTCCTACGAGCAGTACTTC	CASSPSLGQAFSYEQYF
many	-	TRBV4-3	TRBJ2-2	TGCGCCAGCAGCTGGACAGCGAACACCGGGGAGCTGTTTTTT	CASSWTANTGELFF
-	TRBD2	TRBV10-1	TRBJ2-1	TGCGCCAGCGCTACTAGCGGGCTCGATGAGCAGTTCTTC	CASATSGLDEQFF
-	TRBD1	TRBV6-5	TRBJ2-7	TGTGCCAGCAGTTACTTAAGCCGGGACAGGGGGCCCTACGAGCAGTACTTC	CASSYLSRDRGPYEQYF
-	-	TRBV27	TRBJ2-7	TGTGCCAGCCGAGGGGGGGCCTCCTACGAGCAGTACTTC	CASRGGASYEQYF
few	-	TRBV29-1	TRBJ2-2	TGCAGCGTGGCGGGAAGATTAACAGAGACCGGGGAGCTGTTTTTT	CSVAGRLTETGELFF
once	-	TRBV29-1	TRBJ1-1	TGCAGCGTTGTGCAGAATACATACACTGAAGCTTTCTTT	CSVVQNTYTEAFF